One and the same sample provided the 22 T cell receptor beta chains below, sequenced in a study of radiation and T cells in renal cell carcinoma. Profiling relied on immunoSEQ multiplex PCR, and the TCRdb table lists in-frame clones only, not all of them. This table has about 24,000 clones, about 62% appearing once. Treatment meaning: treatment-naive control, cytoreductive nephrectomy. The material sequenced was tumor tissue, taken from a patient whose treatment was nephrectomy without radiotherapy. The receptors here all came from a man aged 35-49 years with renal cell carcinoma.

This rearrangement joins TRBV5-6 to TRBJ1-2; D gene uncertain. CDR3 length: 13 residues. V shed 3 bases and J shed 2 bases, with 8 bases lying between them. From germline, CDR1 is SGHDT and CDR2 YYEEEE. CDR3 residues: CASSSQPNYGYTF. For the CDR3, the DNA is TGTGCCAGCAGCTCCCAACCAAACTATGGCTACACCTTC.

This clone was seen more than once but under ten times. The chain recombines TRBV7-9 with TRBJ1-5; D ambiguous. Germline V CDR1 and CDR2: SEHNR, FQNEAQ (reference sequence). Trimming shortened V by 1 base and J by 5 bases, and 6 bases separated the two germline ends. The CDR3 loop spans 13 amino acids. The CDR3 DNA follows: TGTGCCAGCAGCTTAGTGTGGGATCAGCCCCAGCATTTT. It specifies CASSLVWDQPQHF. The full variable domain, rest sourced from reference TRBV7-9 and TRBJ1-5, is DTGVSQNPRHKITKRGQNVTFRCDPISEHNRLYWYRQTLGQGPEFLTYFQNEAQLEKSRLLSDRFSAERPKGSFSTLEIQRTEQGDSAMYLCASSLVWDQPQHFGDGTRLSIL.

This clone has more than one count but fewer than ten. J is TRBJ1-1 and V is TRBV29-1, with a weak D call TRBD1 (5 bases). CDR1 is SQVTM, CDR2 ANQGSEA, per germline. Trimming cost V 2 bases and J 4 bases, with 11 bases left between them. This CDR3 is built from 13 residues. The CDR3 reads CSVEIWGRTEAFF. The CDR3 nucleotides are TGCAGCGTTGAAATATGGGGACGCACTGAAGCTTTCTTT.

In its sample, this clone ranks as medium-sized. V usage is TRBV7-9 and J usage is TRBJ1-4; no reliable D call. Trimming removed 5 bases from V and 0 bases from J, with 7 bases in between. The CDR3 extends over 14 amino acids. Germline CDR1 reads SEHNR; CDR2 reads FQNEAQ (reference sequence). The CDR3 region has the DNA TGTGCCAGCAGCCAAACATCAACTAATGAAAAACTGTTTTTT. Its translation: CASSQTSTNEKLFF.

By frequency in the sample, this clone is medium-sized. The chain links TRBV2 to TRBJ1-1; D remains unclear. The CDR3 runs 12 residues. V was shortened by 7 bases and J by 2 bases, with 8 bases between the two germline ends. The germline CDR1 and CDR2 sequences are SNHLY and FYNNEI. CDR3 loop: CASKAHNTEAFF. DNA of the CDR3: TGTGCCAGCAAGGCACATAACACTGAAGCTTTCTTT.

This chain connects TRBV27 to TRBJ1-6; D gene unclear. CDR1 is MNHEY and CDR2 is SMNVEV in the germline V gene (reference sequence). The V end lost 0 bases, the J end lost 6 bases, and 9 bases lay between the germline ends. CDR3 length: 15 amino acids. The CDR3 is CASSLSLQFNSPLHF. The DNA for the CDR3 is TGTGCCAGCAGTTTATCTCTCCAGTTTAATTCACCCCTCCACTTT.

This clone has more than one count but fewer than ten. The chain carries TRBV4-2 and TRBJ1-2, with unresolved D. From germline, CDR1 is LGHNA and CDR2 YNFKEQ. Deletions cut 3 bases from V and 8 bases from J, with 13 bases between. The CDR3 runs 13 residues. Written as DNA, the CDR3 is TGTGCCAGCAGCCAGGGAGGGCGGGGAGGCTACACCTTC. It yields the protein CASSQGGRGGYTF.

The sample holds one count of this clone. This sequence joins TRBV5-6 and TRBJ2-1; 10 bases are shared with TRBD2. Germline assignment: CDR1 SGHDT and CDR2 YYEEEE. V trimming: 1 base; J trimming: 3 bases; junction bases outside the gene matches: 10. This CDR3 contains 18 residues. CDR3 protein: CASSLLVSGGTHYNEQFF. The DNA of the CDR3 is TGTGCCAGCAGCTTGTTAGTTAGCGGGGGGACCCACTACAATGAGCAGTTCTTC.

J is TRBJ2-2 and V is TRBV4-1; TRBD2 agrees at 13 bases. CDR1 MGHRA and CDR2 YSYEKL come from the germline V gene. The CDR3 contains 16 residues. V was pared by 3 bases and J by 5 bases, with 3 bases of the junction left unmatched. The CDR3 spells CASSQGLAGKTGELFF. CDR3 in DNA: TGCGCCAGCAGCCAGGGACTAGCGGGGAAAACCGGGGAGCTGTTTTTT.

Sample share makes this clone medium-sized. V is TRBV2 and J is TRBJ1-6; D is possibly TRBD1 (5 bases). The CDR3 is 14 residues long. The germline gives CDR1 SNHLY, CDR2 FYNNEI. The ends were cut back, 4 bases at V and 5 bases at J, with 9 bases in the middle. The CDR3 is CASSVRGDNSPLHF. The DNA of the CDR3 is TGTGCCAGCAGTGTCCGGGGCGATAATTCACCCCTCCACTTT.

The chain links TRBV5-5 to TRBJ2-1, with D tentatively TRBD1 (6 bases). V lost 2 bases, J lost 5 bases, and 14 bases lay in between. The CDR3 has 15 residues. Germline lookup yields CDR1 SGHKS and CDR2 YYEKEE (reference sequence). The CDR3 protein is CASSLFRDINNEQFF. The CDR3 DNA reads TGTGCCAGCAGCTTATTCCGGGACATCAACAATGAGCAGTTCTTC.

The CDR3 here is CASSRNNARSSSYNSPLHF. CDR3 bases: TGCGCCAGCAGCCGTAATAATGCCAGGAGTAGCTCCTATAATTCACCCCTCCACTTT. The rearrangement uses TRBV5-1 and TRBJ1-6; no reliable D call. CDR1 and CDR2 from the germline V gene are SGHRS and YFSETQ. CDR3 size: 19 residues. With 4 bases removed from V and 0 bases from J, the gap between germline ends came to 20 bases.

This chain links TRBV7-2 with TRBJ1-5; 9 bases match TRBD1. The CDR3 has 14 residues. The trim removed 4 bases at V and 4 bases at J, leaving 2 bases unmatched. Germline V gene data show CDR1 as SGHTA and CDR2 as FQGNSA. The CDR3: CASSSDRGNQPQHF. The CDR3 coding sequence is TGTGCCAGCAGCTCGGACAGGGGAAATCAGCCCCAGCATTTT.

V and J are TRBV14 and TRBJ2-7; 7 nucleotides agree with TRBD1. This CDR3 is 16 amino acids long. CDR1 and CDR2 (germline): SGHDN, FVKESK. After removal of 1 base from V and 3 bases from J, the junction contained 9 bases not matched to a gene. CDR3 in amino acids: CASSQGYIGGGYEQYV. The CDR3, as DNA: TGTGCCAGCAGCCAAGGGTATATAGGGGGCGGCTACGAGCAGTACGTC.

V gene TRBV9 combines with J gene TRBJ2-2; TRBD2 is a possible D gene (6 bases). V lost 0 bases and J lost 4, with 13 bases in between. This CDR3 contains 16 residues. CDR1 SGDLS and CDR2 YYNGEE come from the germline V gene. This CDR3 is CASSVGGVGGTGELFF. CDR3 DNA sequence: TGTGCCAGCAGCGTAGGAGGGGTCGGGGGCACCGGGGAGCTGTTTTTT.

This clone was detected a few times. The V and J genes are TRBV7-6 and TRBJ1-6; maybe TRBD1 (5 bases). The V end lost 3 bases, the J end lost 7 bases, and 10 bases lay between the germline ends. The CDR3 sequence is 14 residues long. CDR1 is SGHVS and CDR2 is FNYEAQ in the germline V gene. The CDR3 is CASSFARDNSPLHF. The DNA of the CDR3 is TGTGCCAGCAGCTTTGCGAGGGACAATTCACCCCTCCACTTT.

This clone was seen a few times. V is TRBV7-9 and J is TRBJ2-1; the match to TRBD2 covers 13 bases. Germline V gives CDR1 SEHNR, CDR2 FQNEAQ (reference sequence). This CDR3 has 15 amino acids. The J segment lost 6 bases and the V segment lost 2 bases, leaving 1 base of the junction unmatched. The CDR3 region is CASSLWTSGSNEQFF. In DNA, the CDR3 is TGTGCCAGCAGCTTATGGACTAGCGGGAGCAATGAGCAGTTCTTC.

The V and J genes are TRBV10-2 and TRBJ1-6; no reliable D call. The V and J ends lost 5 bases and 7 bases respectively, with 12 bases between them. The CDR3 runs to 14 residues. The germline V gene encodes CDR1 WSHSY and CDR2 SAAADI. DNA of the CDR3: TGCGCCAGCAGTACCTACGAAGGGAATTCACCCCTCCACTTT. Translation: CASSTYEGNSPLHF.

By frequency in the sample, this clone is medium-sized. The rearrangement joins TRBV5-4 to TRBJ1-1; the D gene is possibly TRBD1 (6 bases). V shed 4 bases and J shed 1 base, with 14 bases lying between them. This CDR3 region has 15 residues. Germline V gives CDR1 SGHNT, CDR2 YYREEE (reference sequence). The CDR3 DNA is TGTGCCAGCAGCCGACGGGCAGGGGAGAACACTGAAGCTTTCTTT. Translated: CASSRRAGENTEAFF.

The CDR3 region is CASSQDLAGSYEQYV. The CDR3 DNA reads as TGCGCCAGCAGCCAAGATTTGGCCGGATCCTACGAGCAGTACGTC. This chain uses TRBV4-3 with TRBJ2-7; no clear D gene. Germline V gene sequence: CDR1 LGHNA, CDR2 YSLEER. This CDR3 contains 15 residues. V was cut by 0 bases and J by 1 base, with 10 bases left in between.

The CDR3 DNA sequence: TGTGCCAGCAGCTTGGATCAGCTGTCCTACAATGAGCAGTTCTTC. Amino acid sequence: CASSLDQLSYNEQFF. The rearrangement uses TRBV5-6 and TRBJ2-1; D gene uncertain. Between the trimmed V and J ends, which lost 0 bases and 1 base, there was a span of 8 bases. Per germline, CDR1 SGHDT and CDR2 YYEEEE. The CDR3 has 15 amino acids.

This rearrangement joins TRBV11-2 to TRBJ1-4; 8 nucleotides line up with TRBD1. V lost 2 bases and J lost 4; bases outside the gene matches: 3. CDR3 length equals 15 residues. Germline-derived CDR1 and CDR2 are SGHAT and FQNNGV. Here the CDR3 reads CASSLMDRDNEKLFF. For the CDR3, the DNA is TGTGCCAGCAGCTTAATGGACAGGGATAATGAAAAACTGTTTTTT.